These T cell receptor beta chains were read from a single sample in a study of metastatic and nonmetastatic thyroid tumors. TCRdb called clones again from the PCR reads with MiXCR. The table records roughly 21,000 clones, approximately 25% of them present only once. Material for sequencing was blood. Source of these receptors: a female donor with papillary thyroid cancer or a benign thyroid nodule (not recorded which). Some clones in this sample may be carry-over from other donors' samples. The CDR3 runs from the conserved cysteine through the conserved F or W. Fields, in order: J gene, clone size, V gene, D gene, CDR3 DNA, CDR3 protein. D genes are given only for firm matches. For some rows the clone size is stated as once, few or many, or as a class when expanded; others skip it.

TRBJ2-1	medium-sized	TRBV7-3	.	TGTGCCAGCAGCCCGAGTCGGGCAGGCATTAACAATGAGCAGTTCTTC	CASSPSRAGINNEQFF
TRBJ2-4	many	TRBV24-1	TRBD2	TGTGCCACCAGTGATGATATAGCGGGAGTGGGAAACATTCAGTACTTC	CATSDDIAGVGNIQYF
TRBJ2-1	many	TRBV4-3	.	TGCGCCAGCAGCCAGGGACGAACTGAGGATGAGCAGTTCTTC	CASSQGRTEDEQFF
TRBJ1-6	.	TRBV28	TRBD1	TGTGCCAGCAGCAATCCGTACAGGGGCTCACCCCTCCACTTT	CASSNPYRGSPLHF
TRBJ1-1	medium-sized	TRBV7-2	.	TGTGCCAGCAGCCTGACCCTAGGGAGGAACACTGAAGCTTTCTTT	CASSLTLGRNTEAFF
TRBJ1-6	medium-sized	TRBV19	.	TGTGCCAGTAGGCGAGTGAATTCACCCCTCCACTTT	CASRRVNSPLHF
TRBJ2-5	many	TRBV5-1	.	TGCGCCAGCAGCTTGGCTCCCGTGTCCAAAGAGACCCAGTACTTC	CASSLAPVSKETQYF
TRBJ2-7	many	TRBV6-2/TRBV6-3	TRBD1	TGTGCCAGCAGGCTGACAGGGGGCGGCTACGAGCAGTACTTC	CASRLTGGGYEQYF
TRBJ1-1	many	TRBV4-3	.	TGCGCCAGCAGCCAAGAGTGGGGAACGATGAACACTGAAGCTTTCTTT	CASSQEWGTMNTEAFF
TRBJ2-7	medium-sized	TRBV5-1	.	TGCGCCAGCAGCTTGGGCTGGGAGGGGGGCTACGAGCAGTACTTC	CASSLGWEGGYEQYF
TRBJ2-7	once	TRBV30	TRBD2	TGTGCCTGGGCAAGCGGGAGTACTTACGAGCAGTACTTC	CAWASGSTYEQYF
TRBJ1-6	.	TRBV20-1	.	TGCAGAGCTAGAGATCAAATACGGGAAAATAATTCACCCCTCGACTTT	CRARDQIRENNSPLDF
TRBJ1-6	many	TRBV7-9	TRBD1	TGTGCCAGCAGCTCAAGACAGGGGCAGGGAGCCCTCCACTTT	CASSSRQGQGALHF
TRBJ2-1	.	TRBV5-4	TRBD2	TGTGCCAGCAGCTTGTACCAGCGGGAGGGCAATGAGCAGTTCTTC	CASSLYQREGNEQFF
TRBJ2-7	medium-sized	TRBV11-2	TRBD1	TGTGCCAGCAGCCTTCGGACAGGGTCCTACGAGCAGTACTTC	CASSLRTGSYEQYF
TRBJ2-1	many	TRBV5-8	TRBD1	TGTGCCAGCAGCTTATCCACGACAGGGGGCTCCTACAATGAGCAGTTCTTC	CASSLSTTGGSYNEQFF
TRBJ2-1	few	TRBV6-5	TRBD2	TGTGCCAGCAGTTACCTCACTAGCGGGAGCTCTCGCGACAATGAGCAGTTCTTC	CASSYLTSGSSRDNEQFF
TRBJ2-1	.	TRBV20-1	.	TGCGGGGGGAGCCGGGGAGGAGACAATGAGCAGTTCTTC	CGGSRGGDNEQFF
TRBJ1-1	many	TRBV2	TRBD1	TGTGCCAGCAACTCCCAGGGGGGGAACACTGAAGCTTTCTTT	CASNSQGGNTEAFF
TRBJ1-2	.	TRBV19	.	TGTGCCAGCTCCCGGGACGGATTTAACTATGGCTACACCTTC	CASSRDGFNYGYTF
TRBJ1-5	many	TRBV28	TRBD1	TGTGCCAGCAGTCGACGGGACAGGGGGCGCGTCTCGGTTAGGCCCCAGCATTTT	CASSRRDRGRVSVRPQHF
TRBJ2-7	.	TRBV20-1	TRBD1	TGCAGTGCTAGGTCACCACTCAAGGGGCAGGGGGAATCCTACGAGCAGTACTTC	CSARSPLKGQGESYEQYF
TRBJ1-2	many	TRBV4-1	.	TGCGCCAGCAGCCATTTGACAGGCCCCAACTATGGCTACACCTTC	CASSHLTGPNYGYTF
TRBJ1-3	many	TRBV14	TRBD1	TGTGCCAGCAGCGCGGGACAGGGGGCCTGGTGGCTGAAAGGAAACACCATATATTTT	CASSAGQGAWWLKGNTIYF
TRBJ2-5	.	TRBV5-1	.	TGCGCCAGCAGCTTGGCGTTTGAGACCCAGTACTTC	CASSLAFETQYF
TRBJ1-4	many	TRBV5-1	TRBD1	TGCGCCAGCGGTACAGGGGGCGGAAATGAAAAACTGTTTTTT	CASGTGGGNEKLFF